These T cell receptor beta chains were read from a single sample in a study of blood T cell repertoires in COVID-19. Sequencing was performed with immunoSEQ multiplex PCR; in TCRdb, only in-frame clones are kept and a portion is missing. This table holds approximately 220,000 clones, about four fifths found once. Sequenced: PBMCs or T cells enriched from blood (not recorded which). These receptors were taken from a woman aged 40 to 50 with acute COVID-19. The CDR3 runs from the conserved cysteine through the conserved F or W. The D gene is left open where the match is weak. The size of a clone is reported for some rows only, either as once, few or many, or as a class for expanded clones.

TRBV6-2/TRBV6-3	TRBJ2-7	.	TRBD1	CASIPEQGFPYEQYF	TGTGCCAGCATCCCTGAACAGGGGTTCCCGTACGAGCAGTACTTC
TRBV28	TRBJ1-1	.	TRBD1	CATKIQGSGNTEAFF	TGTGCCACCAAAATACAGGGGTCGGGGAACACTGAAGCTTTCTTT
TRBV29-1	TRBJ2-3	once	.	CSGVLPLTGLDTQYF	TGCAGCGGTGTCCTCCCCCTAACAGGGTTGGATACGCAGTATTTT
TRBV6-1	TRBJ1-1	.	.	CASSGRGQTIWGNTEAFF	TGTGCCAGCAGTGGCCGAGGACAGACGATTTGGGGGAACACTGAAGCTTTCTTT
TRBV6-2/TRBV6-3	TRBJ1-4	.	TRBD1	CASSFRGRGEKLFF	TGTGCCAGCAGTTTCAGGGGGCGCGGGGAAAAACTGTTTTTT
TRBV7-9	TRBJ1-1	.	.	CASSQHQNTEAFF	TGTGCCAGCAGCCAACACCAGAACACTGAAGCTTTCTTT
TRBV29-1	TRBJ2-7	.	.	CSVRRHTYEQYF	TGCAGCGTTAGGCGACATACCTACGAGCAGTACTTC
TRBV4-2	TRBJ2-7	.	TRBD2	CASSPGGGGGPGEQYF	TGTGCCAGCAGCCCCGGAGGCGGGGGGGGACCGGGGGAGCAGTACTTC
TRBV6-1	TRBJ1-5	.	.	CASSDGTPEVQPQHF	TGTGCCAGCAGTGACGGGACTCCGGAAGTCCAGCCCCAGCATTTT
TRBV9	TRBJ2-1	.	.	CASSVSWGRSSYNEQFF	TGTGCCAGCAGCGTCTCGTGGGGGCGGAGCTCCTACAATGAGCAGTTCTTC
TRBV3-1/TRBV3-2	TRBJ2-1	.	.	CASSQSRYNEQFF	TGTGCCAGCAGCCAATCTCGGTACAATGAGCAGTTCTTC
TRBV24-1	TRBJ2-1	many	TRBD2	CATSLTSGPYNEQFF	TGTGCCACCAGTTTGACTAGCGGCCCCTACAATGAGCAGTTCTTC
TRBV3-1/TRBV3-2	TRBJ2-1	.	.	CASSQRGSSYNEQFF	TGTGCCAGCAGCCAAAGGGGAAGCTCCTACAATGAGCAGTTCTTC
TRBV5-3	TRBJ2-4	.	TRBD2	CARSPFNREGNIQYF	TGTGCCAGAAGCCCCTTCAACCGGGAGGGAAACATTCAGTACTTC
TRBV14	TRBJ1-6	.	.	CASSQLANSPLHF	TGTGCCAGCAGCCAATTAGCCAACTCACCCCTCCACTTT
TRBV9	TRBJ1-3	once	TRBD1	CASSRDRGVGNTIYF	TGTGCCAGCAGCAGGGACAGGGGGGTTGGAAACACCATATATTTT
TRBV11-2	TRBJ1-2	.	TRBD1	CASSLLSRGHGYTF	TGTGCCAGCAGCTTACTCTCCAGGGGGCACGGCTACACCTTC
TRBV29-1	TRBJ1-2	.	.	CSVEDRYPYGYTF	TGCAGCGTTGAGGACAGATACCCCTATGGCTACACCTTC
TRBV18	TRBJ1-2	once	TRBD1	CASSPSTGSNYGYTF	TGTGCCAGCTCACCGTCGACAGGGTCTAACTATGGCTACACCTTC
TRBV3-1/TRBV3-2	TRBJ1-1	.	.	CASSQGGKYTEAFF	TGTGCCAGCAGCCAAGGAGGGAAGTACACTGAAGCTTTCTTT
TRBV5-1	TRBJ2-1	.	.	CASSLTGSSSNEQFF	TGCGCCAGCAGCTTGACCGGGAGTTCTAGCAATGAGCAGTTCTTC
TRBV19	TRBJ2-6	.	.	CASSTTSSGANVLTF	TGTGCCAGTAGTACGACTAGCTCTGGGGCCAACGTCCTGACTTTC
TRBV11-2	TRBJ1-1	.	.	CASSPSPQVNTEAFF	TGTGCCAGCAGCCCCTCCCCACAGGTCAACACTGAAGCTTTCTTT
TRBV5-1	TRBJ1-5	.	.	CARLGGYQPQHF	TGCGCCCGTCTGGGGGGTTATCAGCCCCAGCATTTT
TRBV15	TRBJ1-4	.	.	CATSSNDRLLNEKLFF	TGTGCCACCAGCAGTAACGACAGGCTCTTAAATGAAAAACTGTTTTTT
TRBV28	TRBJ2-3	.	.	CASSDIGSTDTQYF	TGTGCCAGCAGTGACATTGGTAGCACAGATACGCAGTATTTT
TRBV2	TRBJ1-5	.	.	CASSTAGEVGQPQHF	TGTGCCAGCAGCACGGCCGGAGAGGTTGGTCAGCCCCAGCATTTT
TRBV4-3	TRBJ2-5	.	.	CASSQGLGEETQYF	TGCGCCAGCAGCCAAGGTCTAGGGGAAGAGACCCAGTACTTC
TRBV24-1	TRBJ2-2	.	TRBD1	CATSDPGTGNTGELFF	TGTGCCACCAGTGACCCGGGGACAGGGAACACCGGGGAGCTGTTTTTT
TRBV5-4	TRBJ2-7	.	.	CASSNTGSYEQYF	TGTGCCAGCTCTAATACAGGGTCCTACGAGCAGTACTTC
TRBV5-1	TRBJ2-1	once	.	CASSPRTASSYNEQFF	TGCGCCAGCAGCCCTAGGACAGCGAGCTCCTACAATGAGCAGTTCTTC
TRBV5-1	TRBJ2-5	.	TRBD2	CASSLDQSGAGETQYF	TGCGCCAGCAGCTTGGACCAAAGCGGGGCAGGAGAGACCCAGTACTTC
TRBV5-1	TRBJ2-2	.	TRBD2	CASSGLAGGGELFF	TGCGCCAGCAGCGGACTAGCGGGAGGGGGGGAGCTGTTTTTT
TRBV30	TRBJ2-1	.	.	CAWGFGAGRMPEQFF	TGTGCCTGGGGATTTGGGGCAGGGAGGATGCCTGAGCAGTTCTTC
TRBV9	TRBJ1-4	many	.	CASSVEGGKLFF	TGTGCCAGCAGCGTCGAGGGAGGAAAACTGTTTTTT
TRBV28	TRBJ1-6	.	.	CASRPLKAGIYNSPLHF	TGTGCCAGCAGGCCCTTAAAGGCAGGGATCTATAATTCACCCCTCCACTTT
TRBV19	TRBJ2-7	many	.	CASSIRLSSYEQYF	TGTGCCAGTAGTATTCGCCTAAGCTCCTACGAGCAGTACTTC
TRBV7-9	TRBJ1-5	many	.	CASTLGRNQPQHF	TGTGCCAGCACCCTCGGGAGGAATCAGCCCCAGCATTTT
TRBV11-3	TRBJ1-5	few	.	CATTRVPQHF	TGTGCCACCACTCGCGTACCCCAGCATTTT
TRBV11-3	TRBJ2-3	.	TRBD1	CASSLGGQGKDTQYF	TGTGCCAGCAGCTTAGGTGGACAGGGGAAAGATACGCAGTATTTT
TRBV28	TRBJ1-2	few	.	CASSLFGQSYGYTF	TGTGCCAGCAGTTTATTTGGACAGTCCTATGGCTACACCTTC
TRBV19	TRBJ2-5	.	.	CASSTFGGRSQTQYF	TGTGCCAGTAGTACGTTCGGGGGGCGCAGCCAGACCCAGTACTTC
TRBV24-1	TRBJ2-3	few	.	CATSDWASAGALDTQYF	TGTGCCACCAGTGACTGGGCTAGCGCGGGGGCCCTAGATACGCAGTATTTT
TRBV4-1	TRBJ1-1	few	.	CASSQDWSGTEAFF	TGCGCCAGCAGCCAAGATTGGTCAGGGACTGAAGCTTTCTTT
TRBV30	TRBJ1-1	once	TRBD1	CAWDRGATEAFF	TGTGCCTGGGACAGGGGGGCCACTGAAGCTTTCTTT
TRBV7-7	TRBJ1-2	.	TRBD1	CASSLLAGGEDPWGYTF	TGTGCCAGCAGCTTACTGGCAGGGGGCGAGGATCCTTGGGGCTACACCTTC
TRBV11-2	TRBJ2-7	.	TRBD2	CASSPRTSGMGEQYF	TGTGCCAGCAGCCCCCGGACTAGCGGGATGGGGGAGCAGTACTTC
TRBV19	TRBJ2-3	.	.	CASSIGQGKGTDTQYF	TGTGCCAGTAGTATTGGCCAGGGAAAGGGAACAGATACGCAGTATTTT
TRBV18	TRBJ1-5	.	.	CASSEGRPSNQPQHF	TGTGCCAGCTCAGAGGGGAGGCCAAGCAATCAGCCCCAGCATTTT
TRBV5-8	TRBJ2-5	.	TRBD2	CASSLGLAGEETQYF	TGTGCCAGCAGCTTGGGACTAGCGGGGGAAGAGACCCAGTACTTC
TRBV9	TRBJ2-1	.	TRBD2	CASSAPGTSINEQFF	TGTGCCAGCAGCGCCCCCGGGACTAGCATAAATGAGCAGTTCTTC
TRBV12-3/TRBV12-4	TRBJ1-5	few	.	CASRSPGQPQHF	TGTGCCAGCAGATCACCAGGGCAGCCCCAGCATTTT